The present T cell receptor beta chain was sequenced within a study of cytomegalovirus exposure and HLA in healthy donors. Broader study findings: Among TCR sequences, most were rare, though some public TCRs appeared in many donors. It was reportedly the case that the classifier diagnosed cytomegalovirus status with high specificity and sensitivity.

CDR3 length equals 16 residues. The junction had 11 bases not matched to a gene; V was cut back by 2 bases and J by 4 bases. Per germline, CDR1 SGHVS and CDR2 FNYEAQ. The PCR had 60 Vbeta and 13 Jbeta primers. Some clones are missing from TCRdb's copy, which holds only in-frame ones; the method was immunoSEQ multiplex PCR. The data hold 150,000 to 250,000 clones, with 75% to 85% observed a single time. For this clone: What it binds is not known.

Input material: PBMCs. The chain joins TRBV7-6 to TRBJ2-7, with 7 bases aligning to TRBD1. This receptor was identified in a girl between 10 and 17 years old in good health and CMV-seropositive. The CDR3 spells CASSLSGGTDIYEQYF. The CDR3 nucleotides are TGTGCCAGCAGCTTAAGTGGTGGGACAGATATTTACGAGCAGTACTTC.